The T cell receptor (beta chain) described here comes from a study of molecular identifiers for immune sequencing clone quantification. Trimming removed 0 bases from V and 3 bases from J, with 14 bases in between. This CDR3 is 16 amino acids long. Looked up from germline, CDR1 is LGHDT and CDR2 is YNNKEL (reference sequence). Bulk TCR libraries used previously described methods and listed TCR primers. MiXCR, applied by TCRdb to the PCR reads, yields one record per CDR3 protein. The top ten hold more than 1.2% of the sample, which has some 66,000 distinct CDR3 sequences, under 20% seen once. This clonotype was detected ten times or more. Each library that profiled naive CD8 cells came from roughly 20,000 to 1,000,000 sorted cells with 10%, 30% or 50% RNA.

The sample taken for sequencing was naive CD8+ T cells from blood, with Jurkat cell RNA spiked in. Subset of the sample: FACS-sorted CD8+CD4-CCR7+CD45RA+ naive T cells. This clonotype was sampled from a human donor in good health. Some libraries in this study had Jurkat cell RNA spiked in. The V gene is TRBV3-1, the J gene TRBJ1-2; D gene ambiguous. CDR3 region: CASSQDEEAAHYGYTF. DNA of the CDR3: TGTGCCAGCAGCCAAGATGAGGAAGCAGCCCACTATGGCTACACCTTC.